This T cell receptor (beta chain) was identified during a study of blood T cells in healthy people across ages. Overall study: Capturing about one barcoded beta molecule per two T cells was achieved by template switching.

The authors drew 8 to 10 milliliters of peripheral blood from each donor. This clonotype was detected only a few times. Its specificity is not known. CDR1 is DFQATT and CDR2 is SNEGSKA in the germline V gene (reference sequence). Between the trimmed V and J ends, which lost 6 bases and 1 base, there was a span of 10 bases. The length of the CDR3 is 13 residues. Points from the study as a whole: Unsorted PBMCs prevented conclusive naive versus antigen-experienced comparison.

A second PCR, run for about 7 to 11 cycles, used a sample-barcoded 5' primer plus a J-beta primer mix. Every cDNA was tagged by a template-switch adaptor with 12 random nucleotides. MiXCR was run by TCRdb on the 5' RACE reads, yielding one entry per CDR3 protein. The repertoire holds 1.4 million to 1.5 million distinct CDR3 sequences, around 39% seen once, with roughly 7.9% in the top ten. The V and J genes are TRBV20-1 and TRBJ2-1; D ambiguous. The sample was blood. This TCR came from a woman younger than 30 in good health. DNA for the CDR3: TGCAGTGCCGATGGTGGGTCCTACAATGAGCAGTTCTTC. Translation: CSADGGSYNEQFF.